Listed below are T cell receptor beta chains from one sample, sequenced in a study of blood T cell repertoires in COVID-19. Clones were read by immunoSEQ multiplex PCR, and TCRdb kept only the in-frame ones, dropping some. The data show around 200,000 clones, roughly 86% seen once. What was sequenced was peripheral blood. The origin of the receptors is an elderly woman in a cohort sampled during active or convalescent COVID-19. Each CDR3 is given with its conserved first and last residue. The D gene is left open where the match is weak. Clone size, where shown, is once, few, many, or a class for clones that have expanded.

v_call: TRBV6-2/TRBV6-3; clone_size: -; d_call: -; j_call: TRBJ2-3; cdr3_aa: CASSQTIVSTQYF; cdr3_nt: TGTGCCAGCAGTCAAACAATTGTCTCTACGCAGTATTTT
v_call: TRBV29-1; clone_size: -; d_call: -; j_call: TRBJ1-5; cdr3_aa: CSVSQGGGNQPQHF; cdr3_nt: TGCAGCGTTTCACAGGGTGGAGGCAATCAGCCCCAGCATTTT
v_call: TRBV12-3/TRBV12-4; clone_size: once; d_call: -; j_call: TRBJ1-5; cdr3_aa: CASSFGGGQPQHF; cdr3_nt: TGTGCCAGCAGTTTCGGGGGTGGTCAGCCCCAGCATTTT
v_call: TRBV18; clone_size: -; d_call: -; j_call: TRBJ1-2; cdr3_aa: CASSPNDRGSYGYTF; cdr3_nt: TGTGCCAGCTCACCGAACGACAGAGGAAGCTATGGCTACACCTTC
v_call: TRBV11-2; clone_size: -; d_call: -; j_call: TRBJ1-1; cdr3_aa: CASSLVGPTEAFF; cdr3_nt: TGTGCCAGCAGCTTAGTGGGGCCTACTGAAGCTTTCTTT
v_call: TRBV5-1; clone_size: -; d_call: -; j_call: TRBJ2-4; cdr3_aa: CASSLVGGGVNIQYF; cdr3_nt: TGCGCCAGCAGCTTGGTAGGCGGGGGCGTAAACATTCAGTACTTC
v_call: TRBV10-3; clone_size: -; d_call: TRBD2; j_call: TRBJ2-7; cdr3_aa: CAISERLAGRRDYEQYF; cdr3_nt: TGTGCCATCAGTGAGAGGCTAGCGGGGCGCCGAGACTACGAGCAGTACTTC
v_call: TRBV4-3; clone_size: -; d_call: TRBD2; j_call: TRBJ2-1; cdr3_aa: CASSQDVGAGAYNEQFF; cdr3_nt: TGCGCCAGCAGCCAGGACGTAGGAGCGGGGGCATACAATGAGCAGTTCTTC
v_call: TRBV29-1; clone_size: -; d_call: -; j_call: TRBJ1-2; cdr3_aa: CSVVGGTFYGYTF; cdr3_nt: TGCAGCGTTGTTGGGGGCACTTTCTATGGCTACACCTTC
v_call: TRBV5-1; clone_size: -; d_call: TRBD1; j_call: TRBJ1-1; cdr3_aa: CASSSTGATNTEAFF; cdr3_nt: TGCGCCAGCAGTTCGACAGGGGCTACGAACACTGAAGCTTTCTTT
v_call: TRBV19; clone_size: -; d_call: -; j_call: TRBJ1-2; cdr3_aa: CASRIRTANGYTF; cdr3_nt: TGTGCCAGTAGGATTAGGACAGCGAATGGCTACACCTTC
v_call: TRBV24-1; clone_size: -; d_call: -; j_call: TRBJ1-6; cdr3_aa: CATSGPGISSPLHF; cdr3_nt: TGTGCCACCAGTGGTCCCGGGATTAGTTCACCCCTCCACTTT
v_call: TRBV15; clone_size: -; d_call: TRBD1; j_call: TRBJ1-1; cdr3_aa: CATNRDRVGTEAFF; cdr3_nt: TGTGCCACAAATAGGGACAGGGTGGGCACTGAAGCTTTCTTT
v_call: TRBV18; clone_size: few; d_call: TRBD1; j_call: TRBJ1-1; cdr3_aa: CASSPGSGGTEAFF; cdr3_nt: TGTGCCAGCTCACCAGGGTCAGGGGGCACTGAAGCTTTCTTT
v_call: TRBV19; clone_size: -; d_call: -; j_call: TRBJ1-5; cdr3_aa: CASSIGLNPTSNQPQHF; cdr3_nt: TGTGCCAGTAGTATAGGACTGAACCCTACTAGCAATCAGCCCCAGCATTTT
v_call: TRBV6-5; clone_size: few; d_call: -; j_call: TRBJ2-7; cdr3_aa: CASSYVQGASYEQYF; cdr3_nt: TGTGCCAGCAGTTACGTACAGGGCGCGTCCTACGAGCAGTACTTC
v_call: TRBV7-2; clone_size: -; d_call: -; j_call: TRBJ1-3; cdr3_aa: CASSVNGGAGNTIYF; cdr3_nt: TGTGCCAGCAGCGTTAATGGAGGGGCTGGAAACACCATATATTTT
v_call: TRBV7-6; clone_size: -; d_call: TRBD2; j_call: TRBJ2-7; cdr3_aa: CASSLVVWGGSYEQYF; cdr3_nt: TGTGCCAGCAGCTTAGTAGTATGGGGGGGCTCCTACGAGCAGTACTTC
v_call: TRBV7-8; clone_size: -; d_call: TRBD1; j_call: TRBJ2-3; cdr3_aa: CASSALLGTGVTDTQYF; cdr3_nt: TGTGCCAGCAGCGCGTTGCTGGGGACAGGCGTCACAGATACGCAGTATTTT
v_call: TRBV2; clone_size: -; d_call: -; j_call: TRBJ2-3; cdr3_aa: CASSEDTSTDTQYF; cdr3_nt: TGTGCCAGCAGTGAGGACACCAGCACAGATACGCAGTATTTT
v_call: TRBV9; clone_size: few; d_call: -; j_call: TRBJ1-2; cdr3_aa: CASSVESGNYGYTF; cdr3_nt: TGTGCCAGCAGCGTAGAATCAGGGAACTATGGCTACACCTTC
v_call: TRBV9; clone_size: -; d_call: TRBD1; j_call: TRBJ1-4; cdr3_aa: CASSAPGTGHDVNEKLFF; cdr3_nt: TGTGCCAGCAGCGCCCCCGGGACAGGACACGACGTTAATGAAAAACTGTTTTTT
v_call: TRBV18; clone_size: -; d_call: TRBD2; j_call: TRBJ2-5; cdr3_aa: CASSPMTGGIQETQYF; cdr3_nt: TGTGCCAGCTCACCAATGACGGGAGGCATTCAAGAGACCCAGTACTTC
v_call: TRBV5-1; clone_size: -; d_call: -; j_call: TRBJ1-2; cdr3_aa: CASSLEDKERYGYTF; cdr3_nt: TGCGCCAGCAGCTTGGAGGACAAGGAGAGGTATGGCTACACCTTC
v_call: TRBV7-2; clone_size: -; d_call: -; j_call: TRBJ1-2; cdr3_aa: CASSLATALDYGYTF; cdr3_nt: TGTGCCAGCAGCTTAGCCACAGCCTTAGACTATGGCTACACCTTC
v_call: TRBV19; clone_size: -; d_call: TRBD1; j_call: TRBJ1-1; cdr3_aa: CASIGTGGNTEAFF; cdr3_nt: TGTGCCAGTATTGGGACAGGGGGCAACACTGAAGCTTTCTTT
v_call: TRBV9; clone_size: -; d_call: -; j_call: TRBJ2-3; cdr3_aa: CASSVVPNSADTQYF; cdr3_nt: TGTGCCAGCAGCGTAGTACCTAATAGCGCAGATACGCAGTATTTT
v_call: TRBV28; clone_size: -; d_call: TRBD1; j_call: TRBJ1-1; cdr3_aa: CASSLGQGLAFF; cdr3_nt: TGTGCCAGCAGCCTCGGACAGGGTTTGGCTTTCTTT
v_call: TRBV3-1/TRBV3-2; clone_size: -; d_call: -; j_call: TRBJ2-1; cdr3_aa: CASSQASGTEQFF; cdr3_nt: TGTGCCAGCAGCCAAGCGTCCGGGACAGAGCAGTTCTTC
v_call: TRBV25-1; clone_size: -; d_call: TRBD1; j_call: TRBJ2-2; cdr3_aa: CASSPRQGGAGELFF; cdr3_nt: TGTGCCAGCAGTCCCCGACAGGGCGGAGCCGGGGAGCTGTTTTTT
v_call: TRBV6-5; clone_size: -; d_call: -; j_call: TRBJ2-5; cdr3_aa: CASSSNAKTQYF; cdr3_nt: TGTGCCAGCAGTTCTAACGCCAAGACCCAGTACTTC
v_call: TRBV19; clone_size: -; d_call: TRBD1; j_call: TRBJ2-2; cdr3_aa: CASRRTQGAPGELFF; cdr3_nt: TGTGCCAGTAGACGGACCCAGGGGGCACCCGGGGAGCTGTTTTTT
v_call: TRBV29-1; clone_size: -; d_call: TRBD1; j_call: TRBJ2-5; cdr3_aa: CSVVGQEETQYF; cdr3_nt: TGCAGCGTTGTAGGACAGGAAGAGACCCAGTACTTC
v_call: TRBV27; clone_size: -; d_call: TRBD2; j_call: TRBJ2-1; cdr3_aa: CASSGGTSGSHERNEQFF; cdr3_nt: TGTGCCAGCAGTGGGGGGACTAGCGGGAGTCATGAACGCAATGAGCAGTTCTTC
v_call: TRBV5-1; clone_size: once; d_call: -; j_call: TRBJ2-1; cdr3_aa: CASSFSPSNMDNEQFF; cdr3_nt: TGCGCCAGCAGCTTTTCGCCCAGTAATATGGACAATGAGCAGTTCTTC
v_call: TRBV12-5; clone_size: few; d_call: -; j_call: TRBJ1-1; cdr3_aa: CASGLPTGSNTEAFF; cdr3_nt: TGTGCTAGTGGTTTGCCGACAGGATCGAACACTGAAGCTTTCTTT
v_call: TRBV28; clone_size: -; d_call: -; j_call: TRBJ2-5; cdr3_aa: CASSPPRPSAETQYF; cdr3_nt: TGTGCCAGCAGCCCTCCCAGGCCTAGCGCCGAGACCCAGTACTTC
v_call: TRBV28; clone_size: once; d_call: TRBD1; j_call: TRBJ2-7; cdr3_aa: CASSPTGTSYEQYF; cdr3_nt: TGTGCCAGCAGTCCGACAGGGACCTCCTACGAGCAGTACTTC
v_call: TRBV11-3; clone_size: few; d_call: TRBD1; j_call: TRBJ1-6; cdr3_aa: CASGEAGGPLGNSPLHF; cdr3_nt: TGTGCCAGCGGGGAGGCAGGGGGCCCTCTCGGTAATTCACCCCTCCACTTT
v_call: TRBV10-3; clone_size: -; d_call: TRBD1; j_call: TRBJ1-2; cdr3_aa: CAISEVDRGRANTF; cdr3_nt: TGTGCCATCAGTGAGGTGGACAGGGGGCGGGCTAACACCTTC
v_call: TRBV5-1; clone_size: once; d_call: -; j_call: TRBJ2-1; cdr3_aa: CASSLLGLQGNEQFF; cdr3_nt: TGCGCCAGCAGCTTGTTAGGTCTCCAGGGGAATGAGCAGTTCTTC
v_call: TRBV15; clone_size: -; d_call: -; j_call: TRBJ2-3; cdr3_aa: CATSRDGQPGDTQYF; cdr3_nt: TGTGCCACCAGCAGAGATGGGCAGCCGGGGGATACGCAGTATTTT
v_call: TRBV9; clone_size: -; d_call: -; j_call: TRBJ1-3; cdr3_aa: CASSGATFGNTIYF; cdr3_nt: TGTGCCAGCAGCGGCGCCACCTTTGGAAACACCATATATTTT
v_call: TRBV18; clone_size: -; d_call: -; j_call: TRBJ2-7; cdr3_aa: CASRTDYEQYF; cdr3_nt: TGTGCCAGCCGGACAGATTACGAGCAGTACTTC
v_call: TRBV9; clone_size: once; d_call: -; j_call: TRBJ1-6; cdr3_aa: CASAKETAGSPLHF; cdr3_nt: TGTGCCAGTGCCAAAGAAACTGCAGGTTCACCCCTCCACTTT
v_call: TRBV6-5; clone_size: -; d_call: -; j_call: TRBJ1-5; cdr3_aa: CASSRRDQQPQHF; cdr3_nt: TGTGCCAGCAGTCGGCGGGACCAGCAGCCCCAGCATTTT
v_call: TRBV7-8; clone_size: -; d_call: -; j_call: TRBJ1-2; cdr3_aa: CASSPYYREGYGYTF; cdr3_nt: TGTGCCAGCAGCCCGTATTACAGGGAGGGCTATGGCTACACCTTC